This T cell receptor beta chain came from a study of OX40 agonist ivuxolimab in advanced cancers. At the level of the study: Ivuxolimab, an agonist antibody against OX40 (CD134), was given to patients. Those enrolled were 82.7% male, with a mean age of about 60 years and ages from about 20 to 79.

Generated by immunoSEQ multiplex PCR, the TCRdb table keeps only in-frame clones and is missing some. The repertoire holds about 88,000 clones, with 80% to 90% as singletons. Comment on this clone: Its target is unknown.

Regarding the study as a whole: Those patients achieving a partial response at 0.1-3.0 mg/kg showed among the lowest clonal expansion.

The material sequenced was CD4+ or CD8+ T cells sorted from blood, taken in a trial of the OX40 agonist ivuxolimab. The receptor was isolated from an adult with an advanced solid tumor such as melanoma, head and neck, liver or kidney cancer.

The CDR3 DNA reads as TGTGCCAGTAGTATAGATGGGACTAGCGGAAACACCGGGGAGCTGTTTTTT. Translating gives CASSIDGTSGNTGELFF. V gene TRBV19 combines with J gene TRBJ2-2; 11 positions match TRBD2. The CDR3 length is 17 residues. Germline CDR1 and CDR2: LNHDA and SQIVND (reference sequence). Trimming took 0 bases from V and 2 from J; bases not matched to a gene: 2.